These 20 T cell receptor beta chains were sequenced from one sample in a study of siplizumab effects on memory and regulatory T cells. Method: immunoSEQ multiplex PCR; TCRdb's copy keeps in-frame clones and lacks some. The table includes around 100,000 clones, 91% detected once. Sequenced: CD4+ T cells sorted from blood. The receptors shown here come from a human donor in good health.

The rearrangement uses TRBV5-6 and TRBJ2-7; D is ambiguous. This CDR3 contains 13 residues. With 3 bases removed from V and 4 bases from J, the gap between germline ends came to 11 bases. Germline lookup yields CDR1 SGHDT and CDR2 YYEEEE. For the CDR3, the DNA is TGTGCCAGCAGCTGGGGTAGGAGTTACGAGCAGTACTTC. This gives the protein CASSWGRSYEQYF.

The chain joins TRBV23-1 to TRBJ2-3; a weak D match, TRBD2 (6 bases). TRBV23-1 is marked as an open reading frame, function uncertain. The CDR3 consists of 15 residues. V lost 0 bases to trimming and J lost 4 bases, with 11 bases between them. CDR3 amino acids: CASSQSGGVSDTQYF. The CDR3 DNA follows: TGCGCCAGCAGTCAATCGGGCGGGGTATCAGATACGCAGTATTTT.

This chain uses TRBV6-1 with TRBJ1-1, with D perhaps matching TRBD1 (5 bases). V lost 8 bases, J lost 4 bases, and 11 bases lay in between. This CDR3 region has 12 residues. CDR1 is MNHNS and CDR2 is SASEGT in the germline V gene. Written as DNA, the CDR3 is TGTGCCAGCTTCGGCAGGGTCACTGAAGCTTTCTTT. The encoded protein is CASFGRVTEAFF.

This clone appeared once. CDR3 sequence reads: CASSLQGPTQETQYF. CDR3 nucleotide sequence: TGTGCCAGCAGCTTGCAGGGGCCTACCCAGGAGACCCAGTACTTC. The rearrangement links TRBV5-4 to TRBJ2-5, with D perhaps matching TRBD1 (6 bases). CDR3 length: 15 residues. Trimming took off 1 base at V and 5 bases at J, with 15 bases between the two ends. Looked up from germline, CDR1 is SGHNT and CDR2 is YYREEE (reference sequence).

This clone was picked up a small number of times. The V and J genes are TRBV14 and TRBJ1-2; tentative D call: TRBD1 (5 bases). The ends were cut back, 4 bases at V and 4 bases at J, with 7 bases in the middle. CDR1 and CDR2 (germline): SGHDN, FVKESK. This CDR3 has 12 amino acids. For the CDR3, the DNA is TGTGCCAGCAGCCCCGGGACCTATGGCTACACCTTC. Amino acids: CASSPGTYGYTF.

CDR3 loop: CASSFAGQTATEAFF. The CDR3 DNA is TGCGCCAGCAGCTTTGCGGGGCAGACGGCCACTGAAGCTTTCTTT. The chain combines TRBV5-1 with TRBJ1-1; tentative D call: TRBD1 (5 bases). CDR1 is SGHRS and CDR2 is YFSETQ in the germline V gene. This CDR3 is built from 15 residues. Trimming cost V 2 bases and J 4 bases, with 15 bases left between them. The complete variable domain, with remaining parts taken from reference TRBV5-1 and TRBJ1-1, reads KAGVTQTPRYLIKTRGQQVTLSCSPISGHRSVSWYQQTPGQGLQFLFEYFSETQRNKGNFPGRFSGRQFSNSRSEMNVSTLELGDSALYLCASSFAGQTATEAFFGQGTRLTVV.

This chain connects TRBV7-2 to TRBJ2-7, with a weak D call TRBD1 (5 bases). This CDR3 spans 14 amino acids. Germline assignment: CDR1 SGHTA and CDR2 FQGNSA. The ends were cut back, 5 bases at V and 6 bases at J, with 17 bases in the middle. The CDR3 loop reads CASSPVQGSSEQYF. CDR3 coding DNA: TGTGCCAGCAGCCCTGTCCAGGGTAGTAGCGAGCAGTACTTC.

The rearrangement links TRBV2 to TRBJ2-5; D is perhaps TRBD2 (5 bases). The CDR3 is 15 amino acids. Germline-derived CDR1 and CDR2 are SNHLY and FYNNEI. The V end lost 4 bases, the J end lost 0 bases, and 12 bases lay between the germline ends. As DNA, the CDR3 is TGTGCCAGCAGTGTGGCCAGACTACACCAAGAGACCCAGTACTTC. This encodes CASSVARLHQETQYF.

This chain links TRBV25-1 with TRBJ1-2, with D possibly being TRBD1 (5 bases). This CDR3 has 14 amino acids. Trimming cost V 3 bases and J 7 bases, with 15 bases left between them. Germline V gene sequence: CDR1 MGHDK, CDR2 SYGVNS. CDR3 bases: TGTGCCAGCAGTGAGCCCGGGGGGTTCTTTGGCTACACCTTC. This sequence encodes CASSEPGGFFGYTF.

The chain combines TRBV7-2 with TRBJ2-3; D gene ambiguous. The CDR3 consists of 14 residues. Germline V lookup: CDR1 SGHTA, CDR2 FQGNSA. V lost 3 bases to trimming and J lost 0 bases, with 7 bases between them. CDR3 region: CASSLGISTDTQYF. CDR3 bases: TGTGCCAGCAGCTTGGGGATTAGCACAGATACGCAGTATTTT.

The chain employs TRBV6-1 and TRBJ2-1; D is unclear. CDR1 and CDR2 from the germline V gene are MNHNS and SASEGT. V was pared by 3 bases and J by 1 base, with 10 bases between. This CDR3 has 15 residues. CDR3 nucleotides: TGTGCCAGCAGTGAGGCTCGGAGATCCTACAATGAGCAGTTCTTC. Amino acid sequence: CASSEARRSYNEQFF.

This clone was seen a single time. The V call is TRBV28, the J call TRBJ1-4; 7 bases line up with TRBD1. This CDR3 spans 14 amino acids. V was clipped by 6 bases and J by 3 bases; unmatched bases: 4. Germline-derived CDR1 and CDR2 are MDHEN and SYDVKM. CDR3 DNA: TGTGCCAGCAGACCAGGGGGGTCTAATGAAAAACTGTTTTTT. The encoded protein is CASRPGGSNEKLFF.

CDR3 amino acids: CASSQALGGNTQYF. CDR3 nucleotides: TGTGCCAGCAGCCAAGCGTTAGGGGGAAATACGCAGTATTTT. The chain uses TRBV4-2 and TRBJ2-3; perhaps TRBD1 as D (6 bases). Trimming removed 1 base from V and 7 bases from J, with 12 bases in between. This CDR3 region has 14 residues. CDR1 is LGHNA and CDR2 is YNFKEQ in the germline V gene.

The V gene is TRBV4-1, the J gene TRBJ2-1; 11 nucleotides agree with TRBD2. Per germline, CDR1 MGHRA and CDR2 YSYEKL. The CDR3 consists of 15 residues. The trim removed 4 bases at V and 4 bases at J, leaving 3 bases unmatched. Here the CDR3 DNA reads TGCGCCAGCAGCCCGACTAGCGGGGCGTACAATGAGCAGTTCTTC. Translation gives CASSPTSGAYNEQFF.

This chain connects TRBV7-2 to TRBJ1-4; D remains unclear. The V end was cut by 3 bases, the J end by 10 bases, with 15 bases between. Germline V gives CDR1 SGHTA, CDR2 FQGNSA. The CDR3 loop spans 14 amino acids. CDR3 loop: CASSLQTQDVKLFF. Here the CDR3 DNA reads TGTGCCAGCAGCTTGCAGACTCAGGACGTAAAACTGTTTTTT.

This clone was counted once. The chain couples TRBV18 to TRBJ1-1, with a weak D call TRBD1 (6 bases). V shed 2 bases and J shed 1 base, with 11 bases lying between them. From germline, CDR1 is KGHSH and CDR2 LQKENI. CDR3 length: 15 amino acids. This CDR3 is CASSPSMTGNTEAFF. For the CDR3, the DNA is TGTGCCAGCTCACCATCCATGACAGGGAACACTGAAGCTTTCTTT.

In its sample, this clone was seen once. This chain uses TRBV5-4 with TRBJ2-3, with 10 bases lining up with TRBD1. The V and J ends lost 5 bases and 5 bases, in that order; junction bases with no gene match: 8. The CDR3 has 15 residues. Germline V gives CDR1 SGHNT, CDR2 YYREEE (reference sequence). CDR3 DNA: TGTGCCAGCAGTACCGGGACAGGGGTTCAAGATACGCAGTATTTT. Translation gives CASSTGTGVQDTQYF.

The chain employs TRBV19 and TRBJ1-2; no clear D gene. Germline V lookup: CDR1 LNHDA, CDR2 SQIVND (reference sequence). This CDR3 has 12 residues. V was trimmed by 5 bases and J by 7 bases, leaving 11 bases between them. The CDR3 DNA reads as TGTGCCAGTAGTTGGGGTATGGGTGGCTACACCTTC. Translated, it gives CASSWGMGGYTF.

The V call is TRBV6-5, the J call TRBJ2-3, with 9 bases matching TRBD2. The V gene end was trimmed by 6 bases and the J gene end by 4 bases; junction bases not matched to a gene: 8. Germline CDR1 MNHEY, CDR2 SVGAGI. The CDR3 contains 15 residues. The CDR3 here is CASRNRGGAADTQYF. Written as DNA, the CDR3 is TGTGCCAGCAGAAACCGCGGGGGGGCGGCAGATACGCAGTATTTT.

The chain is built from TRBV28 and TRBJ2-5; the D call may be TRBD1 or TRBD2 (5 bases each). V was trimmed by 3 bases and J by 5 bases, leaving 16 bases between them. The germline gives CDR1 MDHEN, CDR2 SYDVKM. The CDR3 totals 15 residues. The CDR3 DNA follows: TGTGCCAGCAGTTTCACGGGGACCCCGTCGGAGACCCAGTACTTC. Its translation: CASSFTGTPSETQYF.